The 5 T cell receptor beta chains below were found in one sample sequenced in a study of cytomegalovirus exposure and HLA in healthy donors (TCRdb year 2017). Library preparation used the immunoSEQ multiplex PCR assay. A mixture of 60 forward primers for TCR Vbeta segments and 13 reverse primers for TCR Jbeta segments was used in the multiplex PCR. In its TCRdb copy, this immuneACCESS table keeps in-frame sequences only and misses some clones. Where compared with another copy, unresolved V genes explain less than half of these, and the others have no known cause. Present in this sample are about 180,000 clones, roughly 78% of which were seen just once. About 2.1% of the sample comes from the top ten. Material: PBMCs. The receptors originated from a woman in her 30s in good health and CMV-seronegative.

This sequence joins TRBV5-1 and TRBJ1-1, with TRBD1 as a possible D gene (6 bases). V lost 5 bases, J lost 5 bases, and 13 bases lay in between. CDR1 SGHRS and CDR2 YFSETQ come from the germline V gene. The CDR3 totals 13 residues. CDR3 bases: TGCGCCAGCAGTCTGCAGGGGTTAACTGAAGCTTTCTTT. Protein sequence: CASSLQGLTEAFF.

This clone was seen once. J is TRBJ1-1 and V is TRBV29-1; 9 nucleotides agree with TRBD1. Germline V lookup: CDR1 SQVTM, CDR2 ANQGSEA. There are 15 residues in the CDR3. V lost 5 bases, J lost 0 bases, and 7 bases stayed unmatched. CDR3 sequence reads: CSVTTGGPMNTEAFF. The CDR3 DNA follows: TGCAGCGTTACGACAGGGGGGCCGATGAACACTGAAGCTTTCTTT.

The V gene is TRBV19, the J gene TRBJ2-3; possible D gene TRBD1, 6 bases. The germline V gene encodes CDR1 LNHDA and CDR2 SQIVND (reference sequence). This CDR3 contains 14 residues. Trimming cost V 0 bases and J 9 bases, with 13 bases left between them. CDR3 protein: CASSIDSEGVTQYF. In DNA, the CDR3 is TGTGCCAGTAGTATAGATAGTGAGGGGGTAACGCAGTATTTT.

CDR3 nucleotides: TGTGCCAGCAGCTTAACGACCGGGGACTACTCACCCCTCCACTTT. It specifies CASSLTTGDYSPLHF. The chain employs TRBV7-3 and TRBJ1-6; D may be TRBD1 (5 bases). CDR3 size: 15 residues. Germline loops: CDR1 SGHTA, CDR2 FQGTGA. V gave up 0 bases and J gave up 10 bases, with 13 bases separating them.

CDR3: CASSQAGVGELFF. CDR3 in DNA: TGCGCCAGCAGCCAAGCAGGGGTCGGGGAGCTGTTTTTT. This sequence joins TRBV4-1 and TRBJ2-2; maybe TRBD1 (6 bases). The CDR3 runs 13 residues. Trimming left V 1 base short and J 7 bases short, with 7 bases between. Germline V gives CDR1 MGHRA, CDR2 YSYEKL.